Presented here are 23 T cell receptor beta chains from one specimen sequenced in a study of tissue T cells after allogeneic stem cell transplantation. Documented time point: mouse harvest day 7 after allogeneic transplant. Each mouse received 10^7 T-cell-depleted marrow cells plus 10^6 splenic CD5+ T cells by tail vein. Profiling relied on immunoSEQ multiplex PCR, and the TCRdb table lists in-frame clones only, not all of them. The sample yields roughly 3,000 clones, around half seen once. Sequenced: spleen. Receptor source: a female BALB/c mouse given C57BL/6 T cells with graft-versus-host disease after an allogeneic hematopoietic cell transplant.

In the case of this clone: Gene names are the mouse ones. The read ends 1 residue before the CDR3 terminus; that terminus is restored from the germline J gene. This chain connects TRBV4 to TRBJ1-5; D is perhaps TRBD1 (5 bases). Germline assignment: CDR1 LGHDT and CDR2 YNNKQL (reference sequence). V shed 3 bases and J shed 2 bases, with 8 bases lying between them. The CDR3 runs to 14 residues. The CDR3 bases that were read are TGTGCCAGCAGCTACAGAGGGGACAACCAGGCTCCGCTT. Translation gives CASSYRGDNQAPL. In full, the CDR3 reads CASSYRGDNQAPLF. Variable domain in full (rest from reference TRBV4 and TRBJ1-5): ETAVFQTPNYHVTQVGNEVSFNCKQTLGHDTMYWYKQDSKKLLKIMFSYNNKQLIVNETVPRRFSPQSSDKAHLNLRIKSVEPEDSAVYLCASSYRGDNQAPLFGEGTRLSVL.

Details on this clone: Germline is not matched at one junction end, which may reflect a read error. Gene names follow the mouse nomenclature. The read ends 1 residue early relative to the CDR3; the germline J gene fills the gap. V and J are TRBV31 and TRBJ1-6; TRBD1 agrees at 8 bases. TRBJ1-6 is annotated as an ORF whose role is uncertain. The germline gives CDR1 GKSSPN, CDR2 SITVG. There are 15 residues in the CDR3. This CDR3 reads CAWSLTGDANSPLYF. The DNA read from the CDR3 is TGCGCCTGGAGTCTGACAGGGGACGCGAATTCGCCCCTCTAC.

Comment on this clone: The gene names here belong to mouse. With the read ending 1 residue before the CDR3 end, the germline J gene is used to fill in that end. J is TRBJ2-1 and V is TRBV15; 7 nucleotides agree with TRBD1. CDR1 and CDR2 from the germline V gene are SGHND and FRSKSL. J gave up 3 bases and V 6 bases, and 5 bases lay outside the gene matches. The CDR3 contains 14 residues. The CDR3: CASRNRGLYAEQFF. The CDR3 DNA, read in part, is TGTGCCAGCAGGAACAGGGGTCTCTATGCTGAGCAGTTC.

Comments on this clone: Genes and germline come from the mouse. The covered CDR3 bases are TGTGCCAGCAGTTTAGGGGACACCCAGTAC. Translation gives CASSLGDTQY. The whole CDR3 sequence is CASSLGDTQYF. The chain has TRBV14 and TRBJ2-5; D is unclear. The read ends 1 residue shy of where the CDR3 ends; the end is completed using the germline J gene. Germline values: CDR1 SGHDT, CDR2 FRDEAV. The length of the CDR3 is 11 residues. Deletions cut 2 bases from V and 6 bases from J, with 4 bases between.

On this clone: Gene names denote mouse genes. The observed sequence ends 1 residue before the CDR3 terminus, with the missing tail filled in from the germline J gene. This sequence joins TRBV26 and TRBJ2-7; D perhaps matches TRBD1 (6 bases). CDR1 and CDR2 (germline): KGHPV, FQNQEV (reference sequence). This CDR3 spans 14 amino acids. Trimming took off 2 bases at V and 2 bases at J, with 10 bases between the two ends. CDR3 sequence: CASSLRQGPYEQYF. CDR3 DNA (partial): TGTGCCAGCAGTCTGCGGCAGGGGCCCTATGAACAGTAC.

Of note for this clone: Genes here carry mouse names. Read sequence stops 1 residue before the CDR3 end, and the germline J gene provides the missing end. J is TRBJ2-4 and V is TRBV31, with TRBD2 matching 7 bases. CDR3 length: 14 amino acids. From germline, CDR1 is GKSSPN and CDR2 SITVG. V lost 0 bases, J lost 5 bases, and 5 bases stayed unmatched. The DNA read from the CDR3 is TGTGCCTGGAGTCTAGTGGGGGGAGGAAACACCTTGTAC. Its translation is CAWSLVGGGNTLY. In full, the CDR3 is CAWSLVGGGNTLYF.

With respect to this clone: These gene names are mouse names. The missing CDR3 end, 1 residue past where the read stops, is filled in from the germline J gene. The V call is TRBV23, the J call TRBJ2-4; the table names TRBD2, a call not compared with the DNA. There are 14 residues in the CDR3. Germline CDR1 reads KGHTA; CDR2 reads FQNQQP. The CDR3 sequence: CSSSRDWSQNTLYF. The covered CDR3 bases are TGCTCCAGCAGTAGGGACTGGAGTCAAAACACCTTGTAC.

Details on this clone: Gene labels here are mouse ones. The missing CDR3 end, 1 residue past where the read stops, is filled in from the germline J gene. This sequence joins TRBV26 and TRBJ2-2; no clear D gene. Germline V gene data show CDR1 as KGHPV and CDR2 as FQNQEV (reference sequence). This CDR3 is built from 14 residues. V was clipped by 2 bases and J by 2 bases, with 6 bases between them. This CDR3 is CASSLRVNTGQLYF. The sequenced CDR3 bases are TGTGCCAGCAGTCTGAGGGTGAACACCGGGCAGCTCTAC.

In its sample, this clone was seen a few times. Gene names denote mouse genes. The CDR3 end is not reached by the read, which stops 1 residue before it; the germline J gene fills it in. At the DNA level, this CDR3 is encoded by other sequences in the same sample as well. The chain carries TRBV5 and TRBJ2-7, with 7 nucleotides matching TRBD2. V trimming: 0 bases; J trimming: 0 bases; junction bases outside the gene matches: 2. Per the germline V gene, CDR1 is LGHNA and CDR2 is YNLKQL (reference sequence). CDR3 length: 15 residues. The CDR3 protein is CASSQDWGSSYEQYF. The sequenced CDR3 bases are TGTGCCAGCAGCCAAGACTGGGGGAGCTCCTATGAACAGTAC.

This clone was detected a few times. Gene names and germline match the mouse. The read halts 1 residue ahead of the CDR3 end, with the missing end drawn from the germline J gene. The genes are TRBV26 and TRBJ2-4, with 7 bases lining up with TRBD1. The germline V gene has CDR1 KGHPV and CDR2 FQNQEV (reference sequence). CDR3 length: 14 residues. V lost 6 bases and J lost 2; bases outside the gene matches: 5. CDR3 DNA (partial): TGTGCCAGCAGCTCGACAGGGACTCAAAACACCTTGTAC. Its translation: CASSSTGTQNTLY. The entire CDR3 sequence reads CASSSTGTQNTLYF. Complete variable domain (other parts from reference TRBV26 and TRBJ2-4): NSKVIQTPRYLVKGQGQKAKMRCIPEKGHPVVFWYQQNKNNEFKFLINFQNQEVLQQIDMTEKRFSAECPSNSPCSLEIQSSEAGDSALYLCASSSTGTQNTLYFGAGTRLSVL.

This clone has a handful of counts. These gene names are mouse names. CDR3 loop: CASSLAGSSYEQYF. The DNA read from the CDR3 is TGTGCAAGCAGCTTAGCGGGGAGCTCCTATGAACAGTAC. The chain uses TRBV16 and TRBJ2-7; D is unresolved. The CDR3 goes on 1 residue after the read ends, and that part is filled in from the germline J gene. This CDR3 contains 14 residues. V gave up 1 base and J gave up 0 bases, with 7 bases separating them. Germline-derived CDR1 and CDR2 are SGHSA and FRNQAP.

This clone was detected only a few times. All gene names here are mouse names. The read ends 1 residue early relative to the CDR3; the germline J gene fills the gap. This chain uses TRBV16 with TRBJ1-4; TRBD1 matches 9 bases. The V gene's germline CDR1 is SGHSA and CDR2 FRNQAP. This CDR3 comprises 13 residues. V dropped 6 bases and J dropped 6; count of bases not matched to a gene: 2. CDR3 protein: CASRGQGHERLFF. CDR3 DNA, as far as it was read: TGTGCAAGCAGGGGACAGGGCCACGAAAGATTATTT.

This clone is medium-sized (0.01 to 0.1%) by share. Each gene name is a mouse one. The read is 1 residue too short to cover the CDR3 end, so that end is filled in from the germline J gene. The chain links TRBV13-3 to TRBJ2-7; TRBD1 is a possible D gene (6 bases). Germline assignment: CDR1 NNHDY and CDR2 SYVADS. This CDR3 is 14 amino acids long. Trimming pared 5 bases from V and 0 bases from J, leaving 12 bases between. The part of the CDR3 DNA that was read is TGTGCCAGCAGCCGCCGGGACATCTCCTATGAACAGTAC. It encodes CASSRRDISYEQY. The whole CDR3 protein is CASSRRDISYEQYF.

This clone was recorded a few times. The listed genes are named as in mouse. The CDR3 goes on 1 residue after the read ends, and that part is filled in from the germline J gene. The rearrangement links TRBV15 to TRBJ2-1, with 8 bases that match TRBD1. The germline V gene encodes CDR1 SGHND and CDR2 FRSKSL. Trimming removed 6 bases from V and 3 bases from J; junction bases left unmatched: 1. This CDR3 region has 13 residues. CDR3 DNA, as far as it was read: TGTGCCAGCAGGCAGGGGGCCTATGCTGAGCAGTTC. It specifies CASRQGAYAEQF. The CDR3 reads in full as CASRQGAYAEQFF. The complete variable domain, with remaining parts taken from reference TRBV15 and TRBJ2-1, reads DAGVTQTPRHEVAEKGQTIILKCEPVSGHNDLFWYRQTKIQGLELLSYFRSKSLMEDGGAFKDRFKAEMLNSSFSTLKIQPTEPKDSAVYLCASRQGAYAEQFFGPGTRLTVL.

This clone has just a few counts. The gene symbols are mouse symbols. The CDR3 end is not reached by the read, which stops 1 residue before it; the germline J gene fills it in. The rearrangement links TRBV16 to TRBJ2-2, with D perhaps TRBD1 (7 bases). Germline V gives CDR1 SGHSA, CDR2 FRNQAP. This CDR3 spans 15 amino acids. V was cut by 1 base and J by 6 bases, with 12 bases left in between. CDR3 DNA, as far as it was read: TGTGCAAGCAGCTTAGTGAGAGGGGGCGCCGGGCAGCTCTAC. Protein: CASSLVRGGAGQLY. Given in full, the CDR3 is CASSLVRGGAGQLYF. Full variable domain (remainder filled in from reference TRBV16 and TRBJ2-2): NAGVIQTPRHKVTGKGQEATLWCEPISGHSAVFWYRQTIVQGLEFLTYFRNQAPIDDSGMPKERFSAQMPNQSHSTLKIQSTQPQDSAVYLCASSLVRGGAGQLYFGEGSKLTVL.

Concerning this clone: Mouse germline and gene names are used. The read stops 1 residue short of the end of the CDR3; the missing end is completed from the germline J gene. The J gene is TRBJ1-1, the V gene TRBV17, with D unclear. The CDR3 is 12 residues long. Trimming left V 7 bases short and J 0 bases short, with 6 bases between. Germline CDR1 MNHDT, CDR2 YYDKIL. CDR3 sequence: CASTQSNTEVFF. Incomplete CDR3 DNA: TGTGCTAGCACCCAGTCAAACACAGAAGTCTTC.

Points on this clone: The genes are named according to mouse. With the read ending 1 residue before the CDR3 end, the germline J gene is used to fill in that end. The chain uses TRBV3 and TRBJ1-2; the D is unclear. CDR1 and CDR2 (germline): SNHLY, FYNGKV (reference sequence). The CDR3 is 12 amino acids. Trimming shortened V by 8 bases and J by 0 bases, and 7 bases separated the two germline ends. CDR3 in amino acids: CASSTANSDYTF. Incomplete CDR3 DNA: TGTGCCAGCTCTACAGCAAACTCCGACTACACC.

Sample share makes this clone medium-sized. The gene symbols are mouse symbols. The DNA ends 1 residue before the CDR3 does, and the rest of the CDR3 is filled in from the germline J gene. This rearrangement joins TRBV5 to TRBJ1-5; no definite D call. The germline CDR1 and CDR2 sequences are LGHNA and YNLKQL (reference sequence). V dropped 0 bases and J dropped 0 bases, with 3 bases sitting between them. This CDR3 contains 14 residues. Incomplete CDR3 DNA: TGTGCCAGCAGCCAAGATGATAACAACCAGGCTCCGCTT. Amino acid sequence: CASSQDDNNQAPL. The CDR3 in full is CASSQDDNNQAPLF.

This clone has only a few counts. The gene names here belong to mouse. The CDR3 goes on 1 residue after the read ends, and that part is filled in from the germline J gene. The V and J genes are TRBV29 and TRBJ1-6; 11 bases agree with TRBD1. TRBJ1-6 is recorded as an ORF, its role being uncertain. V trimming: 8 bases; J trimming: 1 base; junction bases outside the gene matches: 1. This CDR3 has 15 amino acids. Germline V gene lookup returns CDR1 MSHET and CDR2 SYDVDS. This CDR3 reads CASGTGGSYNSPLYF. The part of the CDR3 DNA that was read is TGTGCTAGCGGGACAGGGGGGTCCTATAATTCGCCCCTCTAC.

Of note for this clone: All gene names here are mouse names. The CDR3 end is not reached by the read, which stops 1 residue before it; the germline J gene fills it in. The gene calls are TRBV23 and TRBJ2-2; the table's D call of TRBD1 was not tested on the DNA. Per the germline V gene, CDR1 is KGHTA and CDR2 is FQNQQP. CDR3 size: 13 residues. CDR3 bases read: TGCTCCAGCAGCAGGGGTGACACCGGGCAGCTCTAC. Translating gives CSSSRGDTGQLY. The CDR3, in full, reads CSSSRGDTGQLYF.

This clone occurred once. Gene labels here are mouse ones. The read terminates 1 residue ahead of where the CDR3 ends, so the germline J gene completes it. The gene calls are TRBV3 and TRBJ2-3; 11 positions agree with TRBD1. With 5 bases clipped from V and 5 bases from J, the junction kept 3 bases outside the gene matches. CDR3 length: 14 amino acids. The germline CDR1 and CDR2 sequences are SNHLY and FYNGKV (reference sequence). The CDR3 reads CASSRDRGVETLYF. The CDR3 DNA, read in part, is TGTGCCAGCAGCCGGGACAGGGGGGTAGAAACGCTGTAT.

This clone was seen a handful of times. Germline and genes here are mouse. Coverage ceases 1 residue before the CDR3 finishes, and the germline J gene fills in the end. The V and J genes are TRBV13-3 and TRBJ1-6; tentative D call: TRBD1 (6 bases). Being an ORF, TRBJ1-6 has a function that is uncertain. Germline lookup yields CDR1 NNHDY and CDR2 SYVADS. CDR3 length equals 14 residues. Deletions cut 2 bases from V and 4 bases from J, with 7 bases between. The CDR3 bases that were read are TGTGCCAGCAGTGAGGGACAATATAATTCGCCCCTCTAC. This sequence encodes CASSEGQYNSPLY. The complete CDR3 sequence is CASSEGQYNSPLYF.

This clone has just a few counts. The gene names given are mouse names. The CDR3 end falls 1 residue outside the read, so it is completed with the germline J gene. The chain links TRBV14 to TRBJ2-1, with D hard to call. The V gene's germline CDR1 is SGHDT and CDR2 FRDEAV. V was cut by 5 bases and J by 4 bases, with 4 bases left in between. The CDR3 extends over 11 amino acids. The CDR3 bases that were read are TGTGCCAGCAGACGTTATGCTGAGCAGTTC. It specifies CASRRYAEQF. The complete CDR3 protein is CASRRYAEQFF.